This T cell receptor (beta chain) was obtained from a study of neurological immune-mediated disorders. Unsorted libraries used 2 million PBMCs kept at -80 degrees C. Synthesis of cDNA was performed by 5'RACE using 10-nucleotide random UMIs. TCRdb called the 5' RACE reads again in MiXCR, with one record for every CDR3 protein. The table shows about 71,000 distinct CDR3 sequences, with 4.5% occurring only once. With regard to this clonotype: Its target is unknown.

Study-level findings and limits: Clinical features showed no association with the multiple sclerosis repertoire cluster, and MRI features showed none either.

Trimming removed 11 bases at V and 14 bases at J, with 14 bases between. This CDR3 spans 9 amino acids. Germline V CDR1 and CDR2: SGHTA, FQGNSA. The specimen sequenced was PBMCs. The sequence derives from a man aged 25 to 45 with multiple sclerosis. The chain is built from TRBV7-2 and TRBJ2-3; D might be TRBD2 (6 bases). The CDR3 DNA reads TGTGCCGGTCCCGTGCGGGGGTATTTT. It translates to CAGPVRGYF.